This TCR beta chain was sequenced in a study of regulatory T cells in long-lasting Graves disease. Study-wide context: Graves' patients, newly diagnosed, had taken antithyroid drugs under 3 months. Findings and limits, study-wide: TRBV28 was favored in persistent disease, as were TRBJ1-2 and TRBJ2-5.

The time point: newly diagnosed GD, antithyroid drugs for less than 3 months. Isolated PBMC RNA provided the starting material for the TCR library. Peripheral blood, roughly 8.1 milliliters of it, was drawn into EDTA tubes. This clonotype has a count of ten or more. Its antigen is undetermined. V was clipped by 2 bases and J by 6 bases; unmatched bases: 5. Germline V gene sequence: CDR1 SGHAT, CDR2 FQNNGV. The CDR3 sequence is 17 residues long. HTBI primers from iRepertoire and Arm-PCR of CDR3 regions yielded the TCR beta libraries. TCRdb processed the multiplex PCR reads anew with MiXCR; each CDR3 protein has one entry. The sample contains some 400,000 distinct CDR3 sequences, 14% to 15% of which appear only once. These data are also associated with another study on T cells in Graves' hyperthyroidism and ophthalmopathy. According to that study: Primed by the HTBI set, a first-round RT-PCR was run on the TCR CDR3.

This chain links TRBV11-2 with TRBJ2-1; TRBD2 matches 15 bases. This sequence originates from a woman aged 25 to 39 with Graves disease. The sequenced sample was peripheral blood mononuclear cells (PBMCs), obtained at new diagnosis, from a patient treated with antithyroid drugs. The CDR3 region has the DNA TGTGCCAGCAGCTTAAGAGGGGGACTAGCGGGAGGCAATGAGCAGTTCTTC. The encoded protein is CASSLRGGLAGGNEQFF.